This T cell receptor beta chain comes out of a study of shared clonotypes between healthy human individuals. Original data processing: ImmunoSEQ yielded junction-only sequences lacking quality scores, so filtering differed. This table comes from immunoSEQ multiplex PCR, and its TCRdb copy is limited to in-frame clones, with some not included. That table gives V, J and clone size, and the DNA gave D and trimming. The table lists 2 million to 3 million clones, 90% to 95% of them singletons. Notes on this clone: No antigen is known for it.

Overall study results and limits: It was anticipated that sequencing depth would influence how many clonotypes donors shared. Across a handful of donors, naive CD4 shared approximately 4.5%, naive CD8 about 3.2%, memory CD4 about 2.4%, memory CD8 about 0.4%.

CDR1 is MNHEY, CDR2 SMNVEV, per germline (reference sequence). This CDR3 contains 15 residues. The V gene lost 4 bases and the J gene lost 5 bases, with 14 bases spanning the gap. The source is a man aged 18 to 29 in good health. Some clones in this sample may be carry-over from other donors' samples. The chain links TRBV27 to TRBJ2-2; D is uncertain. Material for sequencing was naive CD4+ T cells from PBMCs. The subset denotes: CD45RA+ positively selected. Written as DNA, the CDR3 is TGTGCCAGCAGTTGGCAGACCCCGTTTACCGGGGAGCTGTTTTTT. This translates into CASSWQTPFTGELFF.